This TCR beta chain comes out of a study of blood T cell repertoires in COVID-19. For the study at large: Acute-phase and convalescent COVID-19 samples originated in the United States, Italy and Spain.

Per the original data handling: From reference gene primer amplification, estimates of nucleated cell counts were derived. The repertoire was sequenced with immunoSEQ multiplex PCR; TCRdb's copy has only in-frame clones and lacks some. The V and J calls and clone size were taken over from that table, and D and trimming were inferred from the DNA. The table lists 260,000 or so clones, roughly 79% of them singletons. Seattle patients were enrolled while actively infected and followed longitudinally. Trimming took 3 bases from V and 1 from J, leaving 9 bases between them. Germline CDR1 and CDR2: ENHRY and SYGVKD. CDR3 size: 14 residues.

The chain is built from TRBV10-3 and TRBJ1-1; unclear D gene. The sequencing sample was made of peripheral blood. This receptor was taken from a woman of 80 years or more with COVID-19, enrolled during active disease. The CDR3, as DNA: TGTGCCATCAGTGACCCACGGGGGAACACTGAAGCTTTCTTT. Protein product: CAISDPRGNTEAFF.